The clone carrying this T cell receptor (beta chain) shows up as medium-sized by frequency. These data are taken from a study of T cell clusters in autoimmune cytopenias. Each sample's input was 250 ng genomic DNA, about 38,000 genome equivalents. Multiplex touch-down PCR amplified TRB using TRB-A and TRB-B pools in one tube. One entry per CDR3 protein, without DNA, is what TCRdb gives after re-calling the multiplex PCR reads. This sample carries about 6,900 distinct CDR3 sequences, with approximately 9.7% going to the ten biggest clones. The length of the CDR3 is 14 residues. Germline CDR1 is SGHKS and CDR2 is YYEKEE (reference sequence). The same data also contributed to another study, on T cell repertoires in aging, cancer and after chemotherapy. That paper notes: Median generation probability rose over the chemotherapy interval in each cancer cohort, suggesting rebound thymic output. The repertoire data cannot show anything about immunological memory following chemotherapy.

This TCR derives from a human donor in good health. Sequenced: peripheral blood. V gene TRBV5-5 combines with J gene TRBJ2-3; no DNA is available, so the TRBD2 call from TCRdb remains unchecked. The chain's CDR3 is CASSFLAGADTQYF.